A single sample is the source of the 8 T cell receptor beta chains below, sequenced in a study of blood T cell repertoires in COVID-19. Some clones are missing from TCRdb's copy, which holds only in-frame ones; the method was immunoSEQ multiplex PCR. The data hold about 70,000 clones, with roughly three quarters observed a single time. The sequencing input was peripheral blood. The receptors originated from an elderly man with acute or convalescent COVID-19.

V is TRBV5-4 and J is TRBJ2-7; unclear D gene. Per germline, CDR1 SGHNT and CDR2 YYREEE (reference sequence). Trimming cost V 5 bases and J 3 bases, with 12 bases left between them. There are 13 residues in the CDR3. The CDR3 spells CASSPAGSYEQYF. The CDR3 coding sequence is TGTGCCAGCAGTCCCGCAGGCAGCTACGAGCAGTACTTC.

The gene calls are TRBV12-3 or TRBV12-4 and TRBJ2-1; possible D gene TRBD2, 6 bases. This CDR3 comprises 13 residues. V dropped 3 bases and J dropped 6 bases, with 9 bases sitting between them. CDR3 sequence (DNA): TGTGCCAGCAGTTTCCAGGGACTCAATGAGCAGTTCTTC. Its translation is CASSFQGLNEQFF.

The chain has TRBV7-2 and TRBJ1-5; D is possibly TRBD1 (6 bases). Germline loops: CDR1 SGHTA, CDR2 FQGNSA. The CDR3 has 13 residues. Trimming shortened V by 5 bases and J by 9 bases, and 14 bases separated the two germline ends. CDR3 amino acids: CASSPSGERPQHF. The CDR3 bases are TGTGCCAGCAGCCCCTCAGGGGAAAGGCCCCAGCATTTT.

For the CDR3, the DNA is TGTGCCAGCAAGAACAGGGCGAACACCGGGGAGCTGTTTTTT. It is translated as CASKNRANTGELFF. This chain uses TRBV6-5 with TRBJ2-2, with D perhaps TRBD1 (6 bases). The germline gives CDR1 MNHEY, CDR2 SVGAGI. V lost 7 bases, J lost 0 bases, and 9 bases lay in between. The CDR3 has 14 residues.

The V call is TRBV24-1, the J call TRBJ2-6; D not resolved. The CDR3 loop spans 16 amino acids. Trimming removed 2 bases from V and 0 bases from J, with 7 bases in between. The germline gives CDR1 KGHDR, CDR2 SFDVKD. CDR3 in DNA: TGTGCCACCAGTGATTCCGACACCTCTGGGGCCAACGTCCTGACTTTC. It encodes CATSDSDTSGANVLTF.

This chain joins TRBV19 and TRBJ1-2, with D possibly being TRBD1 (5 bases). Germline V gene lookup returns CDR1 LNHDA and CDR2 SQIVND (reference sequence). Trimming removed 1 base from V and 8 bases from J, with 17 bases in between. CDR3 length: 15 amino acids. CDR3 nucleotides: TGTGCCAGTAGTATAGCACGGGGCAGGGACTCAGGCTACACCTTC. Amino acid sequence: CASSIARGRDSGYTF.

The chain recombines TRBV15 with TRBJ1-2; maybe TRBD1 (5 bases). The CDR3 sequence is 14 residues long. Trimming took off 1 base at V and 5 bases at J, with 11 bases between the two ends. CDR1 is LNHNV, CDR2 YYDKDF, per germline (reference sequence). CDR3 nucleotides: TGTGCCACCAGCAGAGGGGGGGACCAATATGGCTACACCTTC. This translates into CATSRGGDQYGYTF.

This chain links TRBV7-8 with TRBJ1-1; 9 bases line up with TRBD1. The V and J ends lost 4 bases and 0 bases, in that order; junction bases with no gene match: 6. This CDR3 contains 16 residues. Germline values: CDR1 SGHVS, CDR2 FQNEAQ. The CDR3 sequence: CASSYGQGPMNTEAFF. The CDR3, as DNA: TGTGCCAGCAGCTACGGACAGGGGCCTATGAACACTGAAGCTTTCTTT.